The following is a T cell receptor beta chain sequence with its context. It has no known antigen specificity. There are no base qualities to consult, and no much larger clone falls within one base. These data come from a study of blood T cell repertoires in COVID-19 (dated by TCRdb to 2019 to 2021). Notes on the research overall: The collaborator samples originated in the United States, Italy and Spain and spanned the acute and convalescent phases of COVID-19. The prospective study material was composed of cDNA or gDNA derived from T cells, B-cell-depleted T cells, or PBMCs. Deeply sampled blood TCRbeta repertoires from subjects exposed to, actively infected with, or recovered from COVID-19 were included in the dataset. Nearly every sample came with metadata listing a de-identified subject ID, COVID-19 status, age in years and sex. Samples came from the ongoing ImmuneRACE study (first 160 participants) plus 1,254 subjects from 6 global collaborators. Where available, HLA class I and class II types were taken from metadata supplied by the sample provider and were not determined by assay-based typing. The repertoires were released in a freely available public database intended as a resource for research on the immune response to SARS-CoV-2.

The CDR3 holds 14 amino acids from the cysteine to the phenylalanine. The read is trimmed to its CDR3 DNA, 42 bases read in frame from base 1. CDR1 is given as LNHDA and CDR2 as SQIVND, both from the germline V gene (reference sequence). Clipping removes 5 bases from V and 4 bases from J, with 4 as the unmatched junction base count. TCRbeta CDR3 regions were amplified from genomic DNA by means of the immunoSEQ Assay, a bias-controlled multiplex PCR. The original pipeline was this. The number of nucleated cells in each sample was estimated by amplification of reference gene primers within the assay. Sequence reads were collapsed and filtered to measure the absolute abundance of every unique TCRbeta CDR3 rearrangement. For each sample, productive Simpson clonality was calculated as the square root of Simpson's diversity index across productive rearrangements. In TCRdb, the immuneACCESS table is reduced to in-frame sequences with V and J assigned. These tables do not hold every clone; where another copy was compared, an unresolved V gene accounts for under half, and the others remain unexplained. Clone size and the V and J calls come from that table; the DNA yielded D and trimming. The sample table contains 100,000 to 150,000 clones; only one count was recorded for approximately 83% of them. Of the sample, over 9.5% is held by the ten largest clones.

Whole blood was collected in K2EDTA tubes by collaborating institutions according to the institutions' own protocols. For TCRbeta analysis, collaborators shipped samples in one of three forms: frozen whole blood, isolated PBMCs, or DNA extracted from either of those sample types. The paper's findings and limits, for the study overall: How much clinical and demographic metadata was included differed by source and by participant, and the metadata was provided uncurated.

This receptor was obtained from a man in his sixties with acute or convalescent COVID-19. This chain joins TRBV19 to TRBJ1-3; 8 middle bases align to TRBD1. Sample: peripheral blood. The CDR3 in this case is CASSRTGPGNTIYF. The sequenced DNA: TGTGCCAGTAGTCGGACAGGGCCCGGAAACACCATATATTTT. This CDR3, with the reference TRBV19 and TRBJ1-3 proteins standing in past its ends, gives the full variable domain DGGITQSPKYLFRKEGQNVTLSCEQNLNHDAMYWYRQDPGQGLRLIYYSQIVNDFQKGDIAEGYSVSREKKESFPLTVTSAQKNPTAFYLCASSRTGPGNTIYFGEGSWLTVV.